These T cell receptor beta chains were read from a single sample in a study of T cells in tuberculosis. Sequencing was performed with immunoSEQ multiplex PCR; in TCRdb, only in-frame clones are kept and a portion is missing. This sample yields tens of thousands of clones, of which 75% to 90% are seen a single time; approximately 15% belongs to the top ten. Sequencing used PBMCs. These receptors originate from a donor between 10 and 35 years old with latent tuberculosis or without tuberculosis infection. CDR3s leave out the opening cysteine and the closing phenylalanine or tryptophan.

J gene: TRBJ1-1
V gene: TRBV12-5
CDR3 protein: ASGYPGNTEAF

J gene: TRBJ2-5
V gene: TRBV11-3
CDR3 protein: ASALGVAETQY

J gene: TRBJ2-3
V gene: TRBV7-2
CDR3 protein: ASSLAVVSEADTQY

J gene: TRBJ2-2
V gene: TRBV7-8
CDR3 protein: ASSFGQGPNTGELF

J gene: TRBJ1-2
V gene: TRBV19
CDR3 protein: ASSLLQRRDGYT

J gene: TRBJ2-7
V gene: TRBV5-1
CDR3 protein: ASSRTTGSYEQY

J gene: TRBJ2-7
V gene: TRBV4-1
CDR3 protein: ASSQGTGVVYEQY

J gene: TRBJ1-5
V gene: TRBV19
CDR3 protein: ASSIDQSRRTNQPQH

J gene: TRBJ2-7
V gene: TRBV6-1
CDR3 protein: ASSQGSLNEQY

J gene: TRBJ2-3
V gene: TRBV4-3
CDR3 protein: ASSPGVAGSTDTQY

J gene: TRBJ2-3
V gene: TRBV9
CDR3 protein: ASSASTDTQY

J gene: TRBJ1-2
V gene: TRBV15
CDR3 protein: ATSRDLYGVSPPYGYT

J gene: TRBJ1-3
V gene: TRBV10-2
CDR3 protein: ASTTLPGNTIY

J gene: TRBJ2-7
V gene: TRBV11-2
CDR3 protein: ASSLEGTGEQY

J gene: TRBJ2-2
V gene: TRBV19
CDR3 protein: ASSPRSGELF

J gene: TRBJ1-3
V gene: TRBV4-1
CDR3 protein: ASSQQQGSGNTIY

J gene: TRBJ2-1
V gene: TRBV12-5
CDR3 protein: ASGLGQRGLAGAYNEQF

J gene: TRBJ1-6
V gene: TRBV7-8
CDR3 protein: ASSWGQNSPLH

J gene: TRBJ1-1
V gene: TRBV29-1
CDR3 protein: SVVRDRANTEAF

J gene: TRBJ2-2
V gene: TRBV6-4
CDR3 protein: ASSDWADTGELF

J gene: TRBJ2-3
V gene: TRBV19
CDR3 protein: ASSRGRGTDTQY

J gene: TRBJ1-2
V gene: TRBV5-6
CDR3 protein: ASSSYLTHGGDGYT

J gene: TRBJ1-2
V gene: TRBV7-2
CDR3 protein: ASSLERASYGYT

J gene: TRBJ1-5
V gene: TRBV5-1
CDR3 protein: ASSLGQNQPQH

J gene: TRBJ1-1
V gene: TRBV7-3
CDR3 protein: ASSFSGGAEAF

J gene: TRBJ1-2
V gene: TRBV4-1
CDR3 protein: ASSQWAGVNYGYT

J gene: TRBJ1-1
V gene: TRBV6-1
CDR3 protein: ASSAVDRVTEAF

J gene: TRBJ2-1
V gene: TRBV7-8
CDR3 protein: ASSLGRGAYNEQF

J gene: TRBJ2-5
V gene: TRBV7-6
CDR3 protein: ASSLGGGQTQY

J gene: TRBJ1-6
V gene: TRBV25-1
CDR3 protein: ASSEISSNSPLH

J gene: TRBJ2-1
V gene: TRBV4-3
CDR3 protein: ASSPEQGRNEQF

J gene: TRBJ1-1
V gene: TRBV29-1
CDR3 protein: SVSRGTEIPEAF

J gene: TRBJ1-4
V gene: TRBV30
CDR3 protein: AWSSGTGNEKLF

J gene: TRBJ2-2
V gene: TRBV6-5
CDR3 protein: ASRITGGRGELF

J gene: TRBJ1-5
V gene: TRBV6-1
CDR3 protein: ASSATTELHVH

J gene: TRBJ1-1
V gene: TRBV7-8
CDR3 protein: ASSFSPNTEAF

J gene: TRBJ2-2
V gene: TRBV2
CDR3 protein: ASSEAGWGGELF

J gene: TRBJ2-7
V gene: TRBV2
CDR3 protein: ASSEEGWDRVPYEQY

J gene: TRBJ2-7
V gene: TRBV6-1
CDR3 protein: ASSEAGTASYEQY

J gene: TRBJ1-5
V gene: TRBV5-1
CDR3 protein: ASSLEGAVNQPQH

J gene: TRBJ2-3
V gene: TRBV19
CDR3 protein: ASSITAVRGTDTQY

J gene: TRBJ1-1
V gene: TRBV2
CDR3 protein: ASSEYLLEGGGKAF

J gene: TRBJ1-1
V gene: TRBV6-5
CDR3 protein: ASSYSRQGSTEAF

J gene: TRBJ1-2
V gene: TRBV10-3
CDR3 protein: AISGQANYGYT

J gene: TRBJ2-1
V gene: TRBV6-5
CDR3 protein: ASRRTSGDNEQF

J gene: TRBJ1-2
V gene: TRBV4-1
CDR3 protein: ASSQGFRRGPLNYGYT

J gene: TRBJ1-3
V gene: TRBV29-1
CDR3 protein: SVGGEGNTIY

J gene: TRBJ1-2
V gene: TRBV4-1
CDR3 protein: ASSQGTANYGYT

J gene: TRBJ2-5
V gene: TRBV5-1
CDR3 protein: ASSPLDRVGETQY

J gene: TRBJ2-7
V gene: TRBV1
CDR3 protein: TSSQGSVSGQGCYEQY

J gene: TRBJ2-4
V gene: TRBV11-2
CDR3 protein: ASSLFQNGHLKNIQY